This T cell receptor (beta chain) was sequenced during a study of T cell responses to AZD1222 COVID-19 vaccine. Study in general: Second-dose groups at about 4 or about 12 weeks were pooled.

This CDR3 is 15 amino acids long. The germline V gene has CDR1 SGHDT and CDR2 YYEEEE. V was clipped by 1 base and J by 3 bases, with 13 bases between them. Using immunoSEQ multiplex PCR, the repertoire was profiled, and TCRdb retains in-frame clones only, with some absent. The repertoire consists of about 140,000 clones, with 70% to 90% occurring once and the leading ten covering under 2.5%. Study results and caveats: Only a handful of AZD1222 recipients, roughly six in all, had baseline seropositivity. Without day 14 samples, only post-peak T cell repertoires were studied. Regions 160-218 and 743-854 held dominance among vaccine-associated CD4 TCRs, which spanned spike.

On this clone: As yet, its antigen is unknown.

The sequences come from peripheral blood, collected on day 0 of AZD1222 vaccination. The clonotype comes from an adult in good health. The genes are TRBV5-6 and TRBJ1-2; D not certain. The CDR3 nucleotides are TGTGCCAGCAGCTTGAACGGGGTCAGCCACTATGGCTACACCTTC. Amino acids: CASSLNGVSHYGYTF.